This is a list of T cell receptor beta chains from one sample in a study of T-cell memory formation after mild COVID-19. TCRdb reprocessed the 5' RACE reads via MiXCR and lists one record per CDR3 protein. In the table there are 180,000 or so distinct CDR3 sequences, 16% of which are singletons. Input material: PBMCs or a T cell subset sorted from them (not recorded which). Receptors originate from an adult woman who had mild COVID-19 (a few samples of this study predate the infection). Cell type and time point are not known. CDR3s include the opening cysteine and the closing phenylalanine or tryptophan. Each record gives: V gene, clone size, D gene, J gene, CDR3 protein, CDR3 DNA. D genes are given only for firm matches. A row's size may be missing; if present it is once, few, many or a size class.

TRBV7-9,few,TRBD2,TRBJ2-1,CASSPRLGLAGVNEQFF,TGTGCCAGCAGCCCACGCCTAGGACTAGCGGGAGTTAATGAGCAGTTCTTC
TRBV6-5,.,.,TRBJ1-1,CASTNRQKTSGNTEAFF,TGTGCCAGCACCAATAGACAGAAAACTTCGGGGAACACTGAAGCTTTCTTT
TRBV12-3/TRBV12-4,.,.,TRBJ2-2,CASSPPNWREGDGELFF,TGTGCCAGCAGTCCCCCCAATTGGAGGGAGGGGGACGGGGAGCTGTTTTTT
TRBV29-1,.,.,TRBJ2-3,CSAHRGAGLHTQYF,TGCAGCGCCCATCGGGGGGCTGGTCTCCATACGCAGTATTTT
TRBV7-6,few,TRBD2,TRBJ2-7,CASSLAASGTYEQYF,TGTGCCAGCAGCTTAGCGGCTAGCGGGACCTACGAGCAGTACTTC
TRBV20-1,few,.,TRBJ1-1,CSASPGARAEAFF,TGCAGTGCTTCACCGGGGGCCAGAGCTGAAGCTTTCTTT
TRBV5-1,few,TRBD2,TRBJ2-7,CASSLTSGINEQYF,TGCGCCAGCAGCTTGACTAGCGGGATTAACGAGCAGTACTTC
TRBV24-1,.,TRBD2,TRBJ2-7,CATRPSGSSGEQYF,TGTGCCACCAGACCTAGCGGGAGCTCGGGCGAGCAGTACTTC
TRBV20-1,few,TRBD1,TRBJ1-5,CSANTGGNSNQPQHF,TGCAGTGCGAACACAGGGGGTAATAGCAATCAGCCCCAGCATTTT
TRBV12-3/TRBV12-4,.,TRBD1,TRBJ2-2,CASTPGGQGLRRLFSNTGELFF,TGTGCCAGCACCCCGGGGGGACAGGGACTCCGCCGGCTCTTTTCGAACACCGGGGAGCTGTTTTTT
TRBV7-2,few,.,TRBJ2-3,CASSLFGRKDTQYF,TGTGCCAGCAGCTTATTTGGGAGGAAGGATACGCAGTATTTT
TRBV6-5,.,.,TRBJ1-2,CASSGFTGSGYTF,TGTGCCAGCAGTGGATTTACAGGTTCCGGCTACACCTTC
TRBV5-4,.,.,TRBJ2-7,CASSLIRVTGDHRGGEQYF,TGTGCCAGCAGTCTAATTCGAGTAACAGGGGATCACCGCGGGGGCGAGCAGTACTTC
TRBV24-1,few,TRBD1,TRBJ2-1,CATGDRASNEQFF,TGTGCCACCGGGGACAGGGCATCAAATGAGCAGTTCTTC
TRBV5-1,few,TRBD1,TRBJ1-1,CASSFGDRVPEAFF,TGCGCCAGCAGCTTTGGCGACAGGGTCCCTGAAGCTTTCTTT
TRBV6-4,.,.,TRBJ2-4,CASRLAVPKNIQYF,TGTGCCAGCAGACTAGCAGTACCCAAAAACATTCAGTACTTC
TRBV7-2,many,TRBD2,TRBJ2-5,CASSPGALAGQETQYF,TGTGCCAGCAGCCCAGGGGCACTAGCGGGGCAAGAGACCCAGTACTTC
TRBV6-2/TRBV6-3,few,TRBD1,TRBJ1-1,CASSTSGGSTLNTEAFF,TGTGCCAGCAGTACCTCAGGGGGCTCCACGCTTAACACTGAAGCTTTCTTT
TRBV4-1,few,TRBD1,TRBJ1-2,CASSQMDRGYGYTF,TGCGCCAGCAGCCAAATGGACAGGGGCTATGGCTACACCTTC
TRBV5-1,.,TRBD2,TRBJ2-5,CASSLVGRAGGQETQYF,TGCGCCAGCAGCTTGGTCGGACGTGCGGGAGGGCAAGAGACCCAGTACTTC
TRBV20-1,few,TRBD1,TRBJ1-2,CSALDRESGYTF,TGCAGTGCACTGGACAGGGAATCTGGCTACACCTTC
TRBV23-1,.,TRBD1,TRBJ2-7,CASSSITHGQDEQYF,TGCGCCAGCAGCTCCATTACCCACGGACAGGACGAGCAGTACTTC
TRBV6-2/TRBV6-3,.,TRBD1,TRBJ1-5,CASSPGTGGLGQPQHF,TGTGCCAGCAGTCCGGGGACAGGGGGACTCGGTCAGCCCCAGCATTTT
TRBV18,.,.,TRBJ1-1,CASSPYSVHSNTEAFF,TGTGCCAGCTCACCATATTCGGTACATTCGAACACTGAAGCTTTCTTT
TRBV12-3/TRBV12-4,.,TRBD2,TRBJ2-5,CASRSSGMGRETQYF,TGTGCCAGCAGGTCTAGCGGGATGGGGAGAGAGACCCAGTACTTC
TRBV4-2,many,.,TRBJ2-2,CASSQSRGANTGELFF,TGTGCCAGCAGCCAATCGCGGGGCGCGAACACCGGGGAGCTGTTTTTT
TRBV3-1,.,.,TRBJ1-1,CASSQAGENTEAFF,TGTGCCAGCAGCCAAGCTGGCGAGAACACTGAAGCTTTCTTT